Given below is one T cell receptor (beta chain) in context. Its specificity is unknown. Other DNA sequences in the sample encode the same CDR3. Execution of the assay was at deep level. Libraries were prepared by immunoSEQ multiplex PCR; TCRdb keeps only in-frame clonotypes and omits some of them. The data show hundreds of thousands of clones, about three quarters seen once. The data derive from a study of shared clonotypes between healthy human individuals. A CD45RA-negative memory subset and a CD45RA+ naive subset were separated from the CD4+ cells. Findings and caveats of the study: Genetic and exposure-history diversity was limited by the small donor number.

The receptor was derived from a woman between 25 and 40 years old in good health. The specimen was memory CD4+ T cells sorted from blood. The subset denotes: CD45RA-negative fraction.

The CDR3 DNA reads as TGTGCCAGCAGTGAAGTGCACTCTGGAAACACCATATATTTT. This gives the protein CASSEVHSGNTIYF. V and J are TRBV6-1 and TRBJ1-3; D uncertain. In germline, CDR1 is MNHNS, CDR2 SASEGT. The V end was cut by 1 base, the J end by 0 bases, with 4 bases between. The CDR3 has 14 residues.